This is a list of T cell receptor beta chains from one sample in a study of blood T cell repertoires in COVID-19. Assay used: immunoSEQ multiplex PCR; TCRdb lists only in-frame clones, some missing. The sample holds some 150,000 clones; 89% are singletons and the top ten take approximately 0.8%. Sequenced: PBMCs or T cells enriched from blood (not recorded which). The source of these receptors is a young woman who had recovered from COVID-19. Each CDR3 is given with its conserved first and last residue. A D gene is named only where the DNA matches it firmly. Size is omitted from some rows. Given values are once, few, many or a class for expanded clones.

J | D | size | V | DNA | CDR3
TRBJ2-7 | TRBD2 | . | TRBV2 | TGTGCCAGCAGCCAAGACCTGGGACTAGAGAAGTACGAGCAGTACTTC | CASSQDLGLEKYEQYF
TRBJ1-4 | TRBD1 | . | TRBV3-1/TRBV3-2 | TGTGCCAGCAGCCGAGGATTCGGGACAGGGAGTGAAAAACTGTTTTTT | CASSRGFGTGSEKLFF
TRBJ1-1 | TRBD1 | . | TRBV29-1 | TGCAGCGTTGTGACAGGGTTGAACACTGAAGCTTTCTTT | CSVVTGLNTEAFF
TRBJ1-1 | . | . | TRBV7-2 | TGTGCCAGCAGCTTACTCCAGGATATGAACACTGAAGCTTTCTTT | CASSLLQDMNTEAFF
TRBJ2-7 | TRBD2 | . | TRBV19 | TGTGCCAGTAGTATGACTAGCGGGCGCTACGAGCAGTACTTC | CASSMTSGRYEQYF
TRBJ2-7 | TRBD1 | . | TRBV2 | TGTGCCAGCAGTGGACAGGGGACGGGATCCTACGAGCAGTACTTC | CASSGQGTGSYEQYF
TRBJ2-3 | . | few | TRBV6-4 | TGTGCCAGCAGTGACGGGACATCAGGTACAGATACGCAGTATTTT | CASSDGTSGTDTQYF
TRBJ2-4 | . | . | TRBV7-9 | TGTGCCAGCAGCTTCGGGGTGGACATTCAGTACTTC | CASSFGVDIQYF
TRBJ1-1 | . | . | TRBV6-5 | TGTGCCAGCAGTCTACATGAGGGACAGAACACTGAAGCTTTCTTT | CASSLHEGQNTEAFF
TRBJ2-1 | . | . | TRBV19 | TGTGCCAGTAGTTCCACAGGGTGGAATGAGCAGTTCTTC | CASSSTGWNEQFF
TRBJ2-5 | . | once | TRBV9 | TGTGCCAGCAGCGTAGGAGGCAACATTCAAGAGACCCAGTACTTC | CASSVGGNIQETQYF
TRBJ2-1 | TRBD1 | . | TRBV6-5 | TGTGCCAGCAGTTACGGGACAGGCTCCTACAATGAGCAGTTCTTC | CASSYGTGSYNEQFF
TRBJ1-4 | . | . | TRBV3-1/TRBV3-2 | TGTGCCAGCAGCCAAGATTGGGAGAAGCAAAAACTGTTTTTT | CASSQDWEKQKLFF
TRBJ2-7 | . | few | TRBV11-2 | TGTGCCAGCAGCCTAGGGGTAGGAGGGCAGTACTTC | CASSLGVGGQYF
TRBJ2-5 | . | once | TRBV14 | TGTGCCAGCAGCCAATGGATCACGGGGAGGGAGACCCAGTACTTC | CASSQWITGRETQYF
TRBJ2-3 | . | once | TRBV27 | TGTGCCAGCAGTTTTCGGGCAGGGATGCCAGATACGCAGTATTTT | CASSFRAGMPDTQYF
TRBJ2-7 | . | . | TRBV7-9 | TGTGCCAGCAGCTCGTCTAGTCCCGAGCAGTACTTC | CASSSSSPEQYF
TRBJ1-2 | TRBD1 | . | TRBV6-5 | TGTGCCAGCCGACCTCCGGGACAGCTGGCTGGCTACACCTTC | CASRPPGQLAGYTF
TRBJ2-7 | . | . | TRBV28 | TGTGCCAGCAGTTTGGCCCTAGCCCCCTACGAGCAGTACTTC | CASSLALAPYEQYF
TRBJ2-5 | TRBD2 | . | TRBV25-1 | TGTGCCAGCGGCGGGACCGGGGGGATGACCCAGTACTTC | CASGGTGGMTQYF
TRBJ2-7 | . | . | TRBV30 | TGTGCCTGGAGCCTTGAGTACGGGGGGCGCGAGCAGTACTTC | CAWSLEYGGREQYF
TRBJ2-5 | . | . | TRBV5-1 | TGCGCCAGCAGCCTAGGAAAAGAGACCCAGTACTTC | CASSLGKETQYF